The next 8 T cell receptor beta chains were all read from a single sample in a study of T cell responses to AZD1222 COVID-19 vaccine. The repertoire was sequenced with immunoSEQ multiplex PCR; TCRdb's copy has only in-frame clones and lacks some. Counted here are approximately 100,000 clones, roughly 86% occurring once; the ten biggest clones make up about 9.4%. Sequencing used peripheral blood, obtained 28 days after the second AZD1222 dose. These receptors all stem from an adult who received the AZD1222 COVID-19 vaccine.

This chain joins TRBV14 and TRBJ2-2; D is possibly TRBD1 (6 bases). Trimming took off 4 bases at V and 6 bases at J, with 18 bases between the two ends. The CDR3 contains 16 residues. Looked up from germline, CDR1 is SGHDN and CDR2 is FVKESK. CDR3 sequence (DNA): TGTGCCAGCAGCCGGGTCGGACAGTTCTTGGCCGGGGAGCTGTTTTTT. Its protein is CASSRVGQFLAGELFF.

Only one count was recorded for this clone. The V and J genes are TRBV10-3 and TRBJ2-3; D call uncertain. Per the germline V gene, CDR1 is ENHRY and CDR2 is SYGVKD. This CDR3 spans 15 amino acids. Trimming removed 3 bases from V and 1 base from J, with 11 bases in between. CDR3 region: CAISDSNTGTDTQYF. CDR3 coding DNA: TGTGCCATCAGTGACTCAAACACCGGCACAGATACGCAGTATTTT.

This chain uses TRBV5-1 with TRBJ2-2, with 8 bases aligning to TRBD1. Per the germline V gene, CDR1 is SGHRS and CDR2 is YFSETQ. The V gene end was trimmed by 4 bases and the J gene end by 0 bases; junction bases not matched to a gene: 2. CDR3 size: 15 residues. Here the CDR3 reads CASSIQGANTGELFF. The DNA of the CDR3 is TGCGCCAGCAGCATACAGGGGGCGAACACCGGGGAGCTGTTTTTT.

The chain is built from TRBV19 and TRBJ2-1, with 9 bases that match TRBD1. Germline V gene sequence: CDR1 LNHDA, CDR2 SQIVND (reference sequence). The V segment lost 4 bases and the J segment 8 bases; nucleotides outside the gene matches: 3. The CDR3 is 13 residues long. The CDR3 region has the DNA TGTGCCAGTAGTACGGACAGGGGCTATGAGCAGTTCTTC. Amino acid sequence: CASSTDRGYEQFF.

The chain recombines TRBV19 with TRBJ1-5; 10 positions match TRBD1. The CDR3 is 17 amino acids. CDR1 is LNHDA and CDR2 is SQIVND in the germline V gene (reference sequence). V was pared by 9 bases and J by 7 bases, with 18 bases of the junction left unmatched. As DNA, the CDR3 is TGTGCCAGCAACGGATTGACAGGGGGCGAGGTCGGCCAGCCCCAGCATTTT. This encodes CASNGLTGGEVGQPQHF.

This clone occurred once. The rearrangement joins TRBV7-8 to TRBJ2-1; D unresolved. The V and J ends lost 8 bases and 6 bases respectively, with 8 bases between them. The CDR3 runs to 11 residues. Germline-derived CDR1 and CDR2 are SGHVS and FQNEAQ. CDR3: CASLLANEQFF. In nucleotides, the CDR3 is TGTGCCAGCTTACTTGCCAATGAGCAGTTCTTC.

The CDR3 spells CASSIWPPGQYNEQFF. The CDR3 nucleotides are TGTGCCAGCAGTATATGGCCCCCGGGACAGTACAATGAGCAGTTCTTC. This chain links TRBV27 with TRBJ2-1; 7 bases fit TRBD1. Losses at the gene ends were 5 bases for V and 4 bases for J; bases not matched to a gene: 11. From germline, CDR1 is MNHEY and CDR2 SMNVEV (reference sequence). CDR3 length: 16 amino acids.

This chain uses TRBV10-3 with TRBJ2-3; the match to TRBD2 covers 10 bases. CDR1 is ENHRY and CDR2 is SYGVKD in the germline V gene. The CDR3 contains 18 residues. The V gene end was trimmed by 10 bases and the J gene end by 4 bases; junction bases not matched to a gene: 20. DNA of the CDR3: TGTGCCACCAGGCAGAGAGCGGGAGGGGACTTAACCGCAGATACGCAGTATTTT. This encodes CATRQRAGGDLTADTQYF.